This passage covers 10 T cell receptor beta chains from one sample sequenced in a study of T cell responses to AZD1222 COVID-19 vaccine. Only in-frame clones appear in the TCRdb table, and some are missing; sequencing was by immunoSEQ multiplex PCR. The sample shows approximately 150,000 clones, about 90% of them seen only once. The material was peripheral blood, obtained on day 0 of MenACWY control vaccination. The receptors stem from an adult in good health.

In DNA, the CDR3 is TGTGCCAGCGGTCGAGCGGAGAAGCAGTTCTTC. Its translation is CASGRAEKQFF. V usage is TRBV3-1 (or the pseudogene TRBV3-2) and J usage is TRBJ2-1; TRBD2 is a possible D gene (5 bases). The CDR3 is made up of 11 amino acids. Germline lookup yields CDR1 LGHDT and CDR2 YNNKEL (reference sequence). Trimming pared 8 bases from V and 11 bases from J, leaving 13 bases between.

CDR3 sequence (DNA): TGTGCCAGCCTTCGCCGAAGCGTTGGGACAGGGGGCTACGAGCAGTACTTC. Translation gives CASLRRSVGTGGYEQYF. The rearrangement links TRBV28 to TRBJ2-7; 11 bases are a match to TRBD1. Germline assignment: CDR1 MDHEN and CDR2 SYDVKM. V gave up 8 bases and J gave up 3 bases; unmatched junction bases: 15. The CDR3 loop spans 17 amino acids. The whole variable domain, filled in from reference TRBV28 and TRBJ2-7, reads DVKVTQSSRYLVKRTGEKVFLECVQDMDHENMFWYRQDPGLGLRLIYFSYDVKMKEKGDIPEGYSVSREKKERFSLILESASTNQTSMYLCASLRRSVGTGGYEQYFGPGTRLTVT.

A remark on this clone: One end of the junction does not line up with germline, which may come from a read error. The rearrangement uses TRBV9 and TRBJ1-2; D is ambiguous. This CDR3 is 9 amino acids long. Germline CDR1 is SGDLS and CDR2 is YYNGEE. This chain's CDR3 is CASSVRSAF. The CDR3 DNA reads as TGTGCCAGCAGCGTCCGCTCCGCCTTC.

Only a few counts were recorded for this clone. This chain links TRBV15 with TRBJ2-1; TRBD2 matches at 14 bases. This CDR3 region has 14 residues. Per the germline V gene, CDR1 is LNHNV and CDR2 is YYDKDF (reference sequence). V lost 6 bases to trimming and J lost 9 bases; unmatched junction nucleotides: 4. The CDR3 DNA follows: TGTGCCACCAGGACGGGACTAGCGGGAGTTGAGCAGTTCTTC. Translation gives CATRTGLAGVEQFF.

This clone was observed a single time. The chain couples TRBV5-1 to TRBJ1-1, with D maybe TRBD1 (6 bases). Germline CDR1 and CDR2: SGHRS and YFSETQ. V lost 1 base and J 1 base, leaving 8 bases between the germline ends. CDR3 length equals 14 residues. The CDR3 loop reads CASSLQGQNTEAFF. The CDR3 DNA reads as TGCGCCAGCAGCTTGCAGGGACAGAACACTGAAGCTTTCTTT. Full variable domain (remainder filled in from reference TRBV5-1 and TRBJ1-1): KAGVTQTPRYLIKTRGQQVTLSCSPISGHRSVSWYQQTPGQGLQFLFEYFSETQRNKGNFPGRFSGRQFSNSRSEMNVSTLELGDSALYLCASSLQGQNTEAFFGQGTRLTVV.

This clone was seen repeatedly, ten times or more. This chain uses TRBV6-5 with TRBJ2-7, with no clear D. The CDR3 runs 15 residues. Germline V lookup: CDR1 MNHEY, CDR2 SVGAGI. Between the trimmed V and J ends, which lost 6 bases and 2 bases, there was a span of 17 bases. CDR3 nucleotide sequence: TGTGCCAGCAGCGAGACCGGATCCTGGGCCTACGAGCAGTACTTC. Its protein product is CASSETGSWAYEQYF.

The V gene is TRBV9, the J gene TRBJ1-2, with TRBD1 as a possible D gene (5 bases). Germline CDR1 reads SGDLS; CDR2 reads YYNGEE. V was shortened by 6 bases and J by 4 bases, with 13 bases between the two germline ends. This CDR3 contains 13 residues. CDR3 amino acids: CASNRDGSYGYTF. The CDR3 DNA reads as TGTGCCAGCAACCGGGACGGATCCTATGGCTACACCTTC.

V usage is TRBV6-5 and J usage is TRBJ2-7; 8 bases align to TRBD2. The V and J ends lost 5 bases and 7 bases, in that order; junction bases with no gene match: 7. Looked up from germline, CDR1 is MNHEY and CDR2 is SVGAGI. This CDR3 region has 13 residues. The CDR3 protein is CASSKGLVGEQYF. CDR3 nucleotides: TGTGCCAGCAGTAAGGGACTAGTAGGGGAGCAGTACTTC.

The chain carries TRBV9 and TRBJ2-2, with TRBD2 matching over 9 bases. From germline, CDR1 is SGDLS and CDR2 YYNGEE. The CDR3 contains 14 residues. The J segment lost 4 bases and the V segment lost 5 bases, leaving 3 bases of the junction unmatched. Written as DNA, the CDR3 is TGTGCCAGCAGGGGGACTAGCCTCACCGGGGAGCTGTTTTTT. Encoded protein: CASRGTSLTGELFF.

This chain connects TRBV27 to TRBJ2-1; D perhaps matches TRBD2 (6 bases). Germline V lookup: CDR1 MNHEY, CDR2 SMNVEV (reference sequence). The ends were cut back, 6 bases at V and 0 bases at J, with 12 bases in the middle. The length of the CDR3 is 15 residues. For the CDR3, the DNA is TGTGCCAGCAGCCCTAGCGAAAGCTCCTACAATGAGCAGTTCTTC. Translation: CASSPSESSYNEQFF.